These 32 T cell receptor beta chains share one sample of origin, sequenced in a study of post-analysis software for immune sequencing data. Their antigens are not known. cDNA libraries for TCR beta contained unique molecular identifiers. TCRdb fed the PCR reads into MiXCR, producing one record per CDR3 protein. The table includes about 460,000 distinct CDR3 sequences, roughly 45% detected once. Findings and limits, study-wide: Controls showed lower frequencies than patients for roughly 5 TRBV segments, and TRBV5-6, TRBV5-1 and TRBV20-1 were among these.

The sample was blood. The origin of the receptors is a girl between 5 and 17 years old with multiple sclerosis.

This clonotype appeared a few times. The rearrangement links TRBV12-3 or TRBV12-4 to TRBJ1-5; no clear D gene. V lost 1 base to trimming and J lost 3 bases, with 10 bases between them. This CDR3 region has 15 residues. CDR3 sequence reads: CASSLDVSYNQPQHF. CDR3 DNA: TGTGCCAGCAGTTTAGACGTCAGTTACAATCAGCCCCAGCATTTT.

The chain uses TRBV27 and TRBJ2-1; the match to TRBD2 covers 7 bases. The CDR3 length is 14 residues. The V and J ends lost 6 bases and 4 bases, in that order; junction bases with no gene match: 6. Germline lookup yields CDR1 MNHEY and CDR2 SMNVEV (reference sequence). CDR3 sequence (DNA): TGTGCCAGCAGCCGAACTAGCGTATACAATGAGCAGTTCTTC. Its protein product is CASSRTSVYNEQFF.

The chain couples TRBV28 to TRBJ2-5; D is possibly TRBD2 (7 bases). This CDR3 is built from 16 residues. Germline loops: CDR1 MDHEN, CDR2 SYDVKM. Between the trimmed V and J ends, which lost 8 bases and 5 bases, there was a span of 24 bases. The CDR3 is CASVDGGGESGETQYF. The DNA of the CDR3 is TGTGCCAGCGTTGACGGAGGGGGGGAGAGTGGCGAGACCCAGTACTTC.

This clonotype was seen more than once but under ten times. This chain joins TRBV20-1 and TRBJ1-6; 7 bases map to TRBD1. The CDR3 contains 13 residues. CDR1 DFQATT and CDR2 SNEGSKA come from the germline V gene (reference sequence). The J segment lost 7 bases and the V segment lost 6 bases, leaving 6 bases of the junction unmatched. CDR3 amino acids: CSAGGAVNSPLHF. The DNA of the CDR3 is TGCAGTGCAGGGGGCGCGGTAAATTCACCCCTCCACTTT.

This sequence joins TRBV7-3 and TRBJ2-1; 8 positions match TRBD2. CDR1 SGHTA and CDR2 FQGTGA come from the germline V gene. V dropped 6 bases and J dropped 2; count of bases not matched to a gene: 6. The CDR3 loop spans 15 amino acids. CDR3 DNA sequence: TGTGCCAGCAGTGTGTCTAGCGGGCCCTACAATGAGCAGTTCTTC. Translated: CASSVSSGPYNEQFF.

The chain uses TRBV4-1 and TRBJ2-1; 8 positions agree with TRBD2. Looked up from germline, CDR1 is MGHRA and CDR2 is YSYEKL. V was clipped by 0 bases and J by 7 bases; unmatched bases: 11. This CDR3 is built from 17 residues. The CDR3 bases are TGCGCCAGCAGCCAAGAGGGGAGCGGGGGTATATGGAATGAGCAGTTCTTC. This sequence encodes CASSQEGSGGIWNEQFF.

The chain has TRBV28 and TRBJ2-7; 7 bases are shared with TRBD2. CDR1 and CDR2 (germline): MDHEN, SYDVKM. This CDR3 is built from 15 residues. J was trimmed by 4 bases and V by 6 bases; bases with no gene match: 12. The CDR3 nucleotides are TGTGCCAGCAGACTTAAGGCGGGAGTTGTTTACGAGCAGTACTTC. It is translated as CASRLKAGVVYEQYF. Complete variable domain (other parts from reference TRBV28 and TRBJ2-7): DVKVTQSSRYLVKRTGEKVFLECVQDMDHENMFWYRQDPGLGLRLIYFSYDVKMKEKGDIPEGYSVSREKKERFSLILESASTNQTSMYLCASRLKAGVVYEQYFGPGTRLTVT.

This clonotype was observed a handful of times. The chain joins TRBV5-1 to TRBJ2-7, with 8 bases aligning to TRBD1. CDR3 size: 14 residues. The germline V gene encodes CDR1 SGHRS and CDR2 YFSETQ. Losses at the gene ends were 7 bases for V and 3 bases for J; bases not matched to a gene: 9. The chain's CDR3 is CASRMVTGVYEQYF. The CDR3 coding sequence is TGCGCCAGCCGCATGGTGACAGGGGTCTACGAGCAGTACTTC.

This clonotype was counted a few times. The V and J genes are TRBV5-1 and TRBJ2-5; the match to TRBD1 covers 9 bases. The CDR3 is made up of 17 amino acids. Germline CDR1 SGHRS, CDR2 YFSETQ. V lost 4 bases to trimming and J lost 4 bases; unmatched junction nucleotides: 14. CDR3 DNA sequence: TGCGCCAGCAGCCCAACAGCGGTGACAGGGGGGATAGAGACCCAGTACTTC. Amino acids: CASSPTAVTGGIETQYF.

This clonotype was found a few times. The CDR3 reads CASSPSGGRTDTQYF. CDR3 coding DNA: TGTGCCAGCAGCCCAAGTGGAGGGCGAACAGATACGCAGTATTTT. This rearrangement joins TRBV7-3 to TRBJ2-3, with D tentatively TRBD2 (6 bases). The germline CDR1 and CDR2 sequences are SGHTA and FQGTGA. V lost 5 bases to trimming and J lost 3 bases, with 15 bases between them. The CDR3 totals 15 residues.

The chain is built from TRBV9 and TRBJ1-2, with a tentative D call TRBD1 (5 bases). The CDR3 covers 13 residues. V lost 1 base and J lost 8, with 12 bases in between. Germline assignment: CDR1 SGDLS and CDR2 YYNGEE. CDR3 DNA sequence: TGTGCCAGCAGCGTATCGCCAGGGTACGGCTACACCTTC. As protein: CASSVSPGYGYTF.

This clonotype has just a few counts. This rearrangement joins TRBV2 to TRBJ2-1; D may match TRBD1 or TRBD2 (6 bases each). Trimming left V 8 bases short and J 3 bases short, with 17 bases between. The CDR3 is 15 amino acids. CDR1 is SNHLY, CDR2 FYNNEI, per germline. CDR3 region: CASGGPDVHYNEQFF. CDR3 nucleotides: TGTGCCAGCGGGGGGCCCGACGTCCACTACAATGAGCAGTTCTTC.

This chain uses TRBV11-2 with TRBJ2-1; D gene unclear. This CDR3 is built from 13 residues. The V and J ends lost 1 base and 10 bases respectively, with 11 bases between them. The germline gives CDR1 SGHAT, CDR2 FQNNGV. The CDR3 sequence is CASSLVLRLEQFF. The CDR3 DNA reads TGTGCCAGCAGCTTAGTACTCCGGTTGGAGCAGTTCTTC.

The J gene is TRBJ2-7, the V gene TRBV28; no reliable D call. The germline V gene has CDR1 MDHEN and CDR2 SYDVKM. The CDR3 has 12 residues. With 4 bases removed from V and 8 bases from J, the gap between germline ends came to 12 bases. The CDR3 loop reads CASSSLGWQQYF. The CDR3 DNA sequence: TGTGCCAGCAGTTCTTTGGGCTGGCAGCAGTACTTC.

This clonotype was seen just once. V gene TRBV7-8 combines with J gene TRBJ2-2, with D maybe TRBD2 (5 bases). Trimming took 3 bases from V and 3 from J, leaving 17 bases between them. Germline assignment: CDR1 SGHVS and CDR2 FQNEAQ. The length of the CDR3 is 17 residues. The CDR3 DNA is TGTGCCAGCAGCTTTTTCTTCGGGGAACGGTACACCGGGGAGCTGTTTTTT. Translated: CASSFFFGERYTGELFF. The variable domain in full, completed from reference TRBV7-8 and TRBJ2-2, reads GAGVSQSPRYKVAKRGQDVALRCDPISGHVSLFWYQQALGQGPEFLTYFQNEAQLDKSGLPSDRFFAERPEGSVSTLKIQRTQQEDSAVYLCASSFFFGERYTGELFFGEGSRLTVL.

J is TRBJ2-5 and V is TRBV4-2, with 8 bases fitting TRBD2. The J call is uncertain, as TRBJ2-7 better fits the DNA end. Germline CDR1 LGHNA, CDR2 YNFKEQ. This CDR3 spans 14 amino acids. CDR3 nucleotide sequence: TGTGCCAGCAGCAGTACCGGGGGGGTCGGCGAGCAGTACTTC. This gives the protein CASSSTGGVGEQYF.

This clonotype was recorded many times. The chain uses TRBV12-3 or TRBV12-4 and TRBJ2-5; D may be TRBD1 (5 bases). V lost 3 bases and J lost 2, with 10 bases in between. The CDR3 runs 14 residues. The CDR3 DNA follows: TGTGCCAGCAGTTTGAACAGGCCACAAGAGACCCAGTACTTC. Translated: CASSLNRPQETQYF.

Regarding this clonotype: Being one base from a much bigger clone, this may be a read error. V is TRBV29-1 and J is TRBJ2-5; D is possibly TRBD2 (6 bases). Looked up from germline, CDR1 is SQVTM and CDR2 is ANQGSEA. This CDR3 has 14 amino acids. The V and J ends lost 6 bases and 11 bases respectively, with 25 bases between them. CDR3: CSVSPGLGLVEQYF. The DNA for the CDR3 is TGCAGCGTAAGCCCGGGACTGGGCCTAGTTGAGCAGTACTTC.

This clonotype turned up a few times. The CDR3 region has the DNA TGCAGTGCTAGGAAACAGGACCCCTACAATGAGCAGTTCTTC. Translated: CSARKQDPYNEQFF. The J gene is TRBJ2-1, the V gene TRBV20-1, with D tentatively TRBD1 (5 bases). CDR1 and CDR2 (germline): DFQATT, SNEGSKA (reference sequence). This CDR3 contains 14 residues. V lost 3 bases, J lost 2 bases, and 11 bases lay in between.

This clonotype was seen once. The chain couples TRBV20-1 to TRBJ2-3; 7 bases are shared with TRBD1. V was pared by 3 bases and J by 4 bases, with 4 bases of the junction left unmatched. The CDR3 is made up of 13 amino acids. Germline V CDR1 and CDR2: DFQATT, SNEGSKA (reference sequence). The CDR3 bases are TGCAGTGCTAGTAGGGGGCGCGCAGATACGCAGTATTTT. Translation gives CSASRGRADTQYF.

This clonotype was picked up a small number of times. V gene TRBV6-1 combines with J gene TRBJ1-5; D uncertain. Germline V gene sequence: CDR1 MNHNS, CDR2 SASEGT. V lost 2 bases and J lost 4, with 12 bases in between. The CDR3 is made up of 15 amino acids. The CDR3 protein is CASSENEAGNQPQHF. CDR3 sequence (DNA): TGTGCCAGCAGTGAAAATGAGGCGGGGAATCAGCCCCAGCATTTT.

This clonotype has only one observation. The chain employs TRBV7-3 and TRBJ1-2; no firm D call. Germline V gene sequence: CDR1 SGHTA, CDR2 FQGTGA. V lost 1 base, J lost 1 base, and 19 bases lay in between. This CDR3 has 18 amino acids. For the CDR3, the DNA is TGTGCCAGCAGCTTAAGGCAGCCGCAACCGAGAGATAACTATGGCTACACCTTC. It codes for CASSLRQPQPRDNYGYTF.

CDR3 loop: CASSSGQAVGSPLHF. The CDR3 DNA reads TGTGCCAGCAGTTCAGGACAGGCGGTTGGTTCACCCCTCCACTTT. The V gene is TRBV28, the J gene TRBJ1-6; TRBD1 matches 7 bases. From germline, CDR1 is MDHEN and CDR2 SYDVKM. V dropped 4 bases and J dropped 9; count of bases not matched to a gene: 9. The CDR3 contains 15 residues.

In its sample, this clonotype was seen a few times. J is TRBJ2-5 and V is TRBV20-1, with D perhaps matching TRBD2 (6 bases). V was clipped by 0 bases and J by 3 bases, with 11 bases between them. Germline V gene lookup returns CDR1 DFQATT and CDR2 SNEGSKA (reference sequence). The CDR3 consists of 14 residues. The CDR3 DNA reads TGCAGTGCTAGAGATCGGGGGATCGAAGAGACCCAGTACTTC. This translates into CSARDRGIEETQYF.

This clonotype was observed a single time. The V call is TRBV14, the J call TRBJ2-1; perhaps D is TRBD1 or TRBD2 (5 bases each). The CDR3 is 15 amino acids. The germline gives CDR1 SGHDN, CDR2 FVKESK. The V and J ends lost 2 bases and 5 bases respectively, with 13 bases between them. The CDR3 DNA sequence: TGTGCCAGCAGCCAAAGAGGTGGGACCAACAATGAGCAGTTCTTC. It encodes CASSQRGGTNNEQFF.

The chain uses TRBV4-1 and TRBJ1-2; 7 bases align to TRBD1. V was clipped by 4 bases and J by 2 bases; unmatched bases: 7. CDR3 length: 15 amino acids. Germline V gene sequence: CDR1 MGHRA, CDR2 YSYEKL. The CDR3 DNA follows: TGCGCCAGCAGCCGAGCAATGGACAGGAACTATGGCTACACCTTC. The encoded protein is CASSRAMDRNYGYTF.

The chain recombines TRBV4-1 with TRBJ1-1; no clear D gene. The germline V gene has CDR1 MGHRA and CDR2 YSYEKL. This CDR3 region has 15 residues. V gave up 0 bases and J gave up 2 bases, with 10 bases separating them. The CDR3 nucleotides are TGCGCCAGCAGCCAAGATCCGGACTTTAACACTGAAGCTTTCTTT. Its translation is CASSQDPDFNTEAFF.

The CDR3 loop reads CSVETGQPPQYF. The DNA for the CDR3 is TGCAGCGTTGAAACGGGGCAGCCGCCGCAGTATTTT. The V gene is TRBV29-1, the J gene TRBJ2-3; D possibly uses TRBD1 or TRBD2 (5 bases each). Trimming removed 2 bases at V and 10 bases at J, with 13 bases between. The germline gives CDR1 SQVTM, CDR2 ANQGSEA. The CDR3 is 12 amino acids.

The sample holds a few counts of this clonotype. V usage is TRBV7-2 and J usage is TRBJ2-7, with D maybe TRBD2 (5 bases). The CDR3 is made up of 14 amino acids. Germline-derived CDR1 and CDR2 are SGHTA and FQGNSA. The V end lost 4 bases, the J end lost 3 bases, and 13 bases lay between the germline ends. Written as DNA, the CDR3 is TGTGCCAGCAGCTCCTCGAGCGGAGACTACGAGCAGTACTTC. This gives the protein CASSSSSGDYEQYF.

The chain employs TRBV29-1 and TRBJ2-5; D possibly corresponds to TRBD2 (6 bases). Deletions cut 4 bases from V and 11 bases from J, with 38 bases between. The CDR3 consists of 19 residues. Per the germline V gene, CDR1 is SQVTM and CDR2 is ANQGSEA. The CDR3: CSVVGFGKGRTMVYNEQYF. In DNA form, the CDR3 reads TGCAGCGTTGTAGGGTTTGGGAAGGGGAGGACAATGGTATACAATGAGCAGTACTTC.

The chain couples TRBV20-1 to TRBJ2-5, with unresolved D. V lost 3 bases, J lost 4 bases, and 12 bases lay in between. The CDR3 sequence is 13 residues long. Germline V gene lookup returns CDR1 DFQATT and CDR2 SNEGSKA (reference sequence). This CDR3 is CSARYPAAETQYF. For the CDR3, the DNA is TGCAGTGCTAGGTACCCAGCAGCAGAGACCCAGTACTTC.

The chain has TRBV27 and TRBJ2-5; D not certain. The CDR3 runs 13 residues. Per the germline V gene, CDR1 is MNHEY and CDR2 is SMNVEV (reference sequence). Trimming left V 6 bases short and J 7 bases short, with 15 bases between. The CDR3 coding sequence is TGTGCCAGCAGCCCTTTCGGTGTTGGGACCCAGTACTTC. It specifies CASSPFGVGTQYF.